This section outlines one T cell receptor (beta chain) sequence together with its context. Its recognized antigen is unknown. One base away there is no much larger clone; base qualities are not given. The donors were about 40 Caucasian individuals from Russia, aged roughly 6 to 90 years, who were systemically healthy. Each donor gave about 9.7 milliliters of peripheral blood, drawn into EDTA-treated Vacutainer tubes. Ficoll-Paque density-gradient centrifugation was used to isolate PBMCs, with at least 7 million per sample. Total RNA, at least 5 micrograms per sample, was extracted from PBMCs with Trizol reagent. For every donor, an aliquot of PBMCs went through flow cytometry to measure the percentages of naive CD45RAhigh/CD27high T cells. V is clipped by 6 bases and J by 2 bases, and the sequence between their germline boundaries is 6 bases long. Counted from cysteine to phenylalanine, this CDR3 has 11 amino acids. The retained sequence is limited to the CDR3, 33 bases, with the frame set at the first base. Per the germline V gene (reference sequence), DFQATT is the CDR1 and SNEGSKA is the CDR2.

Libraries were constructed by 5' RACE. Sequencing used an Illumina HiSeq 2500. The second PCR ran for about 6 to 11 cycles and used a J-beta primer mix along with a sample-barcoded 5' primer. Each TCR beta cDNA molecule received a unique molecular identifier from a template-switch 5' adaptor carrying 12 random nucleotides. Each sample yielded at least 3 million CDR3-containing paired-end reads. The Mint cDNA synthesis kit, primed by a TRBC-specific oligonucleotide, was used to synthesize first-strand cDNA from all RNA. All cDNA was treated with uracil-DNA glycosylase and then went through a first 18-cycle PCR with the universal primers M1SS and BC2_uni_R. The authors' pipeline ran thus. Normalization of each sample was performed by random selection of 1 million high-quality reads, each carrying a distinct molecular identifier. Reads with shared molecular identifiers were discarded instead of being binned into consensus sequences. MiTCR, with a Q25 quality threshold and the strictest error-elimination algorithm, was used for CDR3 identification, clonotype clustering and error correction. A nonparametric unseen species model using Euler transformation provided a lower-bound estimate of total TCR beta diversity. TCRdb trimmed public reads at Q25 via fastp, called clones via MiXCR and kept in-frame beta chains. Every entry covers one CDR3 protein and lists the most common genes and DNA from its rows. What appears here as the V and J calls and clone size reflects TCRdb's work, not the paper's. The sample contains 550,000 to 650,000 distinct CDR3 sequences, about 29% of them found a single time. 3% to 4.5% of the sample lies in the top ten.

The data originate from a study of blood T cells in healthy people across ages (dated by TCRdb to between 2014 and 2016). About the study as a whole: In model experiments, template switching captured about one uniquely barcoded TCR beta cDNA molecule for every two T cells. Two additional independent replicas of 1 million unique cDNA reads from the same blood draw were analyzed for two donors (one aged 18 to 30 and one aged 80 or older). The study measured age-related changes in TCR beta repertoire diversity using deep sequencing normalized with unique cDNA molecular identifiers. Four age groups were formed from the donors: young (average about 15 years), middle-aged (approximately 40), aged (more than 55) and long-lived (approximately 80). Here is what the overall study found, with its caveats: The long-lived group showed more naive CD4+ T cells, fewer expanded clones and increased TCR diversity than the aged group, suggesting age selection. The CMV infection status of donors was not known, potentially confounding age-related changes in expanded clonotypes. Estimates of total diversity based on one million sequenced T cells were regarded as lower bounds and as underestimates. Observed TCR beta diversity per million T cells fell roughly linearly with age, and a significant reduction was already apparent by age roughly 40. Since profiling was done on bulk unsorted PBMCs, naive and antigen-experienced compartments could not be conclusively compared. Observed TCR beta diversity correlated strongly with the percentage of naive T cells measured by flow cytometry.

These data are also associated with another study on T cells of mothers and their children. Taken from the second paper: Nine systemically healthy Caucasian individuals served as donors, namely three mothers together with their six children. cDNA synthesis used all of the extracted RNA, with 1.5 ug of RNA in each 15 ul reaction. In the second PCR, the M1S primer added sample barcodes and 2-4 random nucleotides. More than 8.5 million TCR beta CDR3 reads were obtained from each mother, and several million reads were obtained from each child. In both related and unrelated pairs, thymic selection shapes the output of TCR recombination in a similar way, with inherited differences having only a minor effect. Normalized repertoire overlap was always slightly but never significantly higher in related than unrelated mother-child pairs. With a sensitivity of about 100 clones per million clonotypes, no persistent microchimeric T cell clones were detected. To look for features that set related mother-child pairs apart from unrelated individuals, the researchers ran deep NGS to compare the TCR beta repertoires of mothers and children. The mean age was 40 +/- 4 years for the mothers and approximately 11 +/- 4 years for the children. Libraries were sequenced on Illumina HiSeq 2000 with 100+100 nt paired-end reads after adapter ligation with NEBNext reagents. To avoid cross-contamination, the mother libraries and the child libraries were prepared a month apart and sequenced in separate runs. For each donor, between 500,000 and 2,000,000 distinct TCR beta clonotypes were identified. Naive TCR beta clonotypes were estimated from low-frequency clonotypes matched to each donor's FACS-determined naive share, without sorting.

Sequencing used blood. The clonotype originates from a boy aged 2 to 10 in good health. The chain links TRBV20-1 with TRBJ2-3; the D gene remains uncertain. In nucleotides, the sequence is TGCAGTGCCTCCCACACAGATACGCAGTATTTT. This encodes CSASHTDTQYF.